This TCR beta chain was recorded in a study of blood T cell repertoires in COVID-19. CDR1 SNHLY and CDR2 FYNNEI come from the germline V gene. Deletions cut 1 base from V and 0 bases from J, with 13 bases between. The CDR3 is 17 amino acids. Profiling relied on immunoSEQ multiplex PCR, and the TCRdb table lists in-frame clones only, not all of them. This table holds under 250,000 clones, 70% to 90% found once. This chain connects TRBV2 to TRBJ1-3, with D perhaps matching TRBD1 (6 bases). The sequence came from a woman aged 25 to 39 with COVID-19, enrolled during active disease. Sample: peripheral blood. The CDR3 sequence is CASSEEWGGASGNTIYF. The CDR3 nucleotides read TGTGCCAGCAGTGAAGAGTGGGGGGGCGCCTCTGGAAACACCATATATTTT.